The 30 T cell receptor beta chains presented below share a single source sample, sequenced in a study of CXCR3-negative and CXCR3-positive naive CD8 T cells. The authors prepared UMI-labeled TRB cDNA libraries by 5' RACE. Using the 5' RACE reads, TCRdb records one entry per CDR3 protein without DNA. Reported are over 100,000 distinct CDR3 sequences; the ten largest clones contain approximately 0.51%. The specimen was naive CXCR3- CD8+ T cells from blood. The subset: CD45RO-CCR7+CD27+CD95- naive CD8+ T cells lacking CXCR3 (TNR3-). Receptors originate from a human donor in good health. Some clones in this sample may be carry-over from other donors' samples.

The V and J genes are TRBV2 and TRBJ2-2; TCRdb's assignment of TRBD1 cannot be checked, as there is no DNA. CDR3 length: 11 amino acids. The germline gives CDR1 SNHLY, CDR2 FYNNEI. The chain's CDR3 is CASSAGAELFF. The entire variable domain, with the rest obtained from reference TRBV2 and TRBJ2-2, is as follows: EPEVTQTPSHQVTQMGQEVILRCVPISNHLYFYWYRQILGQKVEFLVSFYNNEISEKSEIFDDQFSVERPDGSNFTLKIRSTKLEDSAMYFCASSAGAELFFGEGSRLTVL.

CDR3 loop: CASSLAGTNEAFF. The J gene is TRBJ1-1, the V gene TRBV5-1; TCRdb designates TRBD1, a call that cannot be tested without DNA. The CDR3 is 13 residues long. Per the germline V gene, CDR1 is SGHRS and CDR2 is YFSETQ.

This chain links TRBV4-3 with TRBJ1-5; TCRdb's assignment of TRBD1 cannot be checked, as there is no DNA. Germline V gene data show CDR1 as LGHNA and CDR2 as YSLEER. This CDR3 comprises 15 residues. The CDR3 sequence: CASSRTGGLNQPQHF.

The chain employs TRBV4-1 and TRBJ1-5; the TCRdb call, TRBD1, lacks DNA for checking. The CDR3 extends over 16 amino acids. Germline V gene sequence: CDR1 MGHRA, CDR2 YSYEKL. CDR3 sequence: CASSQDPRDSNQPQHF.

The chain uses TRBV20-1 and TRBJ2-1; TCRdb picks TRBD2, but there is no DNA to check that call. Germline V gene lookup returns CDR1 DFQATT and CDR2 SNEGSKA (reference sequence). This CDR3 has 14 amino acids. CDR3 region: CSAFREGHLNEQFF.

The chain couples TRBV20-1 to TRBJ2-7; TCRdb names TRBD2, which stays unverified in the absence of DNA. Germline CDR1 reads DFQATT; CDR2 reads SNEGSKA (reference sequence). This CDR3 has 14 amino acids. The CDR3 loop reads CSARAGSGAYEQYF.

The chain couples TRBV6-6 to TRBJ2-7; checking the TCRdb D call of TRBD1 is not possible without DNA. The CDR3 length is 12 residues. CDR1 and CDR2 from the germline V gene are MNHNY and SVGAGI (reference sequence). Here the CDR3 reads CASSWTGDEQYF.

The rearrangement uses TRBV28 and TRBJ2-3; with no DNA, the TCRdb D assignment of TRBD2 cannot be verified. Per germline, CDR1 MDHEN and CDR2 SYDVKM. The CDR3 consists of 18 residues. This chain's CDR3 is CASSLWSFSGRPTDTQYF. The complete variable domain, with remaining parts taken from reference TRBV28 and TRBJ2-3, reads DVKVTQSSRYLVKRTGEKVFLECVQDMDHENMFWYRQDPGLGLRLIYFSYDVKMKEKGDIPEGYSVSREKKERFSLILESASTNQTSMYLCASSLWSFSGRPTDTQYFGPGTRLTVL.

The CDR3 reads CASSLGTTDGETQYF. This chain links TRBV5-1 with TRBJ2-5. There are 15 residues in the CDR3. The V gene's germline CDR1 is SGHRS and CDR2 YFSETQ.

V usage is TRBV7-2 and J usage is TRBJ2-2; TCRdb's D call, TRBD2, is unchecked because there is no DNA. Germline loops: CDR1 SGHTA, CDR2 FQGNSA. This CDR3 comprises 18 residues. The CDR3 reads CASSLAASGGLNTGELFF. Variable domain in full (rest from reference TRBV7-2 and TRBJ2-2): GAGVSQSPSNKVTEKGKDVELRCDPISGHTALYWYRQSLGQGLEFLIYFQGNSAPDKSGLPSDRFSAERTGGSVSTLTIQRTQQEDSAVYLCASSLAASGGLNTGELFFGEGSRLTVL.

The CDR3 loop is CAIAGSPDEQFF. The chain carries TRBV28 and TRBJ2-1; without DNA, the TCRdb call of TRBD1 cannot be checked. The CDR3 has 12 residues. From germline, CDR1 is MDHEN and CDR2 SYDVKM.

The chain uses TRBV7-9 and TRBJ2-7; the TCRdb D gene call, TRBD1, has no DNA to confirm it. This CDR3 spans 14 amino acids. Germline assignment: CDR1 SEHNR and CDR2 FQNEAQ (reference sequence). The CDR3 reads CASSLGVDSYEQYF.

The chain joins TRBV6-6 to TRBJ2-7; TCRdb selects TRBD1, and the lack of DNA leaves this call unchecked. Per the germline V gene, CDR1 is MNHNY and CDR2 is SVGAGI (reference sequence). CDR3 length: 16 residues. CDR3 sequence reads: CASSYGADIGSYEQYF.

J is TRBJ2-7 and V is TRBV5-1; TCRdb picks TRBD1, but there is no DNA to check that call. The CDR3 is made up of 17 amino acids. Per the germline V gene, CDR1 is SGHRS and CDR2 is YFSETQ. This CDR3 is CASSPIPGQGSTYEQYF.

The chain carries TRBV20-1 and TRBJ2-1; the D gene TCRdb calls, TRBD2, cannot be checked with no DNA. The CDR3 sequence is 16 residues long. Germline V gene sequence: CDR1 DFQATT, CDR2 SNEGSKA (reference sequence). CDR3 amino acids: CSASGVGLAGNNEQFF.

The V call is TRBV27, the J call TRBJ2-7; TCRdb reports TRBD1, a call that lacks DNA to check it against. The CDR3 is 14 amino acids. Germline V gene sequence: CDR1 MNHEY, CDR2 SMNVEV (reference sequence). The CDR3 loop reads CASSFGGGRKEQYF.

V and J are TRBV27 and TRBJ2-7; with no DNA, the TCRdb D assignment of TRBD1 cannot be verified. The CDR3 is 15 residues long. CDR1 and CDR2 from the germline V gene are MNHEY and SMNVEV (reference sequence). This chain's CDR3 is CASRIGQGEAYEQYF.

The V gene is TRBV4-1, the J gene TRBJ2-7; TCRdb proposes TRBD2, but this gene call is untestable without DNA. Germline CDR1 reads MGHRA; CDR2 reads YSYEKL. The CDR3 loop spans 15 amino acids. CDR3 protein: CASSLLADLDYEQYF.

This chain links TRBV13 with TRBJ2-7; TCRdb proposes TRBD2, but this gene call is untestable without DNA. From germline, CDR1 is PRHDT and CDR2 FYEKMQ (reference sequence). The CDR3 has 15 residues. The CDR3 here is CASSSPRQGLFEQYF.

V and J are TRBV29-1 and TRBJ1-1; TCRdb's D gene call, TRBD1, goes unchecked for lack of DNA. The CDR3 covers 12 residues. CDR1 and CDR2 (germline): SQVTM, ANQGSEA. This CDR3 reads CSGGQGTAEAFF.

The CDR3 loop is CSATSGGVSDEQFF. V usage is TRBV20-1 and J usage is TRBJ2-1; the D call from TCRdb, TRBD2, cannot be confirmed without DNA. There are 14 residues in the CDR3. The V gene's germline CDR1 is DFQATT and CDR2 SNEGSKA (reference sequence).

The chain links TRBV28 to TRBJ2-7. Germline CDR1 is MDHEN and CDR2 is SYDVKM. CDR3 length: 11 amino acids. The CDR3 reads CATTTGKEQYF.

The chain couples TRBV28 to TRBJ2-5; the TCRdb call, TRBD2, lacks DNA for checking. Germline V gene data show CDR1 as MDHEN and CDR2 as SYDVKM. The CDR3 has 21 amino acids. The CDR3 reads CASSLPGHMITSGGPKETQYF. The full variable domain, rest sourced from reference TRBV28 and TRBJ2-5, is DVKVTQSSRYLVKRTGEKVFLECVQDMDHENMFWYRQDPGLGLRLIYFSYDVKMKEKGDIPEGYSVSREKKERFSLILESASTNQTSMYLCASSLPGHMITSGGPKETQYFGPGTRLLVL.

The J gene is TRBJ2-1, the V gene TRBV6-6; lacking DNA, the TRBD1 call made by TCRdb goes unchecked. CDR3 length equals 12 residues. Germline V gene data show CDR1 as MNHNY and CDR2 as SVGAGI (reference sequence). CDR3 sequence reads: CASGGIVYEQFF.

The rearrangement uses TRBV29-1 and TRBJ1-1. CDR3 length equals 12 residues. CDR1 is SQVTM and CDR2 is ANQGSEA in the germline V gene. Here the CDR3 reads CSVDAGISTAFF. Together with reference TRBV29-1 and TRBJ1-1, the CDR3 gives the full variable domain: SAVISQKPSRDICQRGTSLTIQCQVDSQVTMMFWYRQQPGQSLTLIATANQGSEATYESGFVIDKFPISRPNLTFSTLTVSNMSPEDSSIYLCSVDAGISTAFFGQGTRLTVV.

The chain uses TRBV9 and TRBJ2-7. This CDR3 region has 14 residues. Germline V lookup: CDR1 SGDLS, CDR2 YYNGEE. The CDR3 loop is CASSVWADSYEQYF. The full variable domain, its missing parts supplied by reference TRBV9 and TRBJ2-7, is DSGVTQTPKHLITATGQRVTLRCSPRSGDLSVYWYQQSLDQGLQFLIQYYNGEERAKGNILERFSAQQFPDLHSELNLSSLELGDSALYFCASSVWADSYEQYFGPGTRLTVT.

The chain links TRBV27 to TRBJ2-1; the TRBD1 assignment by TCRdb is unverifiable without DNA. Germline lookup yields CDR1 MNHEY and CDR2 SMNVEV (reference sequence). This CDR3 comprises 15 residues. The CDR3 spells CASSWADSSYNEQFF.

The CDR3 region is CASAGQGGGAYEQYF. V is TRBV19 and J is TRBJ2-7; TCRdb's D call, TRBD1, is unchecked because there is no DNA. Germline CDR1 is LNHDA and CDR2 is SQIVND (reference sequence). There are 15 residues in the CDR3.

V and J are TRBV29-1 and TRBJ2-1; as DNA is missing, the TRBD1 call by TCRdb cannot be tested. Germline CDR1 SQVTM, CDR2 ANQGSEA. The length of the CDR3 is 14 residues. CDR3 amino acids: CSVYGTGSYNEQFF.

CDR3 region: CASSFRQGANEQFF. V and J are TRBV5-1 and TRBJ2-1; there is no DNA to check the TCRdb D call of TRBD1. This CDR3 spans 14 amino acids. The germline V gene has CDR1 SGHRS and CDR2 YFSETQ.